This T cell receptor (beta chain) was obtained from a study of OX40 agonist ivuxolimab in advanced cancers. Study overall: At 0.01 to 10 mg/kg, ivuxolimab was administered intravenously to patients every 2 weeks.

Assay used: immunoSEQ multiplex PCR; TCRdb lists only in-frame clones, some missing. The profile shows approximately 75,000 clones, under 90% of them singletons. On cycle 4 day 1 and cycle 7 day 1, as well as at baseline, blood was sampled. Germline trimming cut 6 bases from V and 4 bases from J; bases unmatched to any gene: 9. This CDR3 is 15 amino acids long. Germline assignment: CDR1 LGHNT and CDR2 FRNRAP. The sequence was obtained from an adult with an advanced solid tumor such as melanoma, head and neck, liver or kidney cancer. This chain connects TRBV12-5 to TRBJ1-5; 7 bases map to TRBD1. Material: CD4+ or CD8+ T cells sorted from blood, obtained in a trial of the OX40 agonist ivuxolimab. CDR3 nucleotide sequence: TGTGCTAGTGGCCGACCCAGGGGGGGAAATCAGCCCCAGCATTTT. This translates into CASGRPRGGNQPQHF.